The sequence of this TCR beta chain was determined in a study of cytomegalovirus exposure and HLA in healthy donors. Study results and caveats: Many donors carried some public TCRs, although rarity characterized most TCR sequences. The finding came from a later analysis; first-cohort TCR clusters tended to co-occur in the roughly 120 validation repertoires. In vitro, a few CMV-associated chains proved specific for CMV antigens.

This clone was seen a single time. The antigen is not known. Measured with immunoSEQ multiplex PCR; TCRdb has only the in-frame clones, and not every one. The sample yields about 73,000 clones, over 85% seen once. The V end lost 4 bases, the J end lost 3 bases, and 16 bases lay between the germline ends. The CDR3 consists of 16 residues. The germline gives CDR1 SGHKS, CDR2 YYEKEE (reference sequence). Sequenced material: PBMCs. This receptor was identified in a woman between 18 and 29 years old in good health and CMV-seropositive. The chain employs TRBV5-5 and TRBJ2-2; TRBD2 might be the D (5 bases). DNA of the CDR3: TGTGCCAGCAGCCCCCCGGGCAAGGACTACACCGGGGAGCTGTTTTTT. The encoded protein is CASSPPGKDYTGELFF.